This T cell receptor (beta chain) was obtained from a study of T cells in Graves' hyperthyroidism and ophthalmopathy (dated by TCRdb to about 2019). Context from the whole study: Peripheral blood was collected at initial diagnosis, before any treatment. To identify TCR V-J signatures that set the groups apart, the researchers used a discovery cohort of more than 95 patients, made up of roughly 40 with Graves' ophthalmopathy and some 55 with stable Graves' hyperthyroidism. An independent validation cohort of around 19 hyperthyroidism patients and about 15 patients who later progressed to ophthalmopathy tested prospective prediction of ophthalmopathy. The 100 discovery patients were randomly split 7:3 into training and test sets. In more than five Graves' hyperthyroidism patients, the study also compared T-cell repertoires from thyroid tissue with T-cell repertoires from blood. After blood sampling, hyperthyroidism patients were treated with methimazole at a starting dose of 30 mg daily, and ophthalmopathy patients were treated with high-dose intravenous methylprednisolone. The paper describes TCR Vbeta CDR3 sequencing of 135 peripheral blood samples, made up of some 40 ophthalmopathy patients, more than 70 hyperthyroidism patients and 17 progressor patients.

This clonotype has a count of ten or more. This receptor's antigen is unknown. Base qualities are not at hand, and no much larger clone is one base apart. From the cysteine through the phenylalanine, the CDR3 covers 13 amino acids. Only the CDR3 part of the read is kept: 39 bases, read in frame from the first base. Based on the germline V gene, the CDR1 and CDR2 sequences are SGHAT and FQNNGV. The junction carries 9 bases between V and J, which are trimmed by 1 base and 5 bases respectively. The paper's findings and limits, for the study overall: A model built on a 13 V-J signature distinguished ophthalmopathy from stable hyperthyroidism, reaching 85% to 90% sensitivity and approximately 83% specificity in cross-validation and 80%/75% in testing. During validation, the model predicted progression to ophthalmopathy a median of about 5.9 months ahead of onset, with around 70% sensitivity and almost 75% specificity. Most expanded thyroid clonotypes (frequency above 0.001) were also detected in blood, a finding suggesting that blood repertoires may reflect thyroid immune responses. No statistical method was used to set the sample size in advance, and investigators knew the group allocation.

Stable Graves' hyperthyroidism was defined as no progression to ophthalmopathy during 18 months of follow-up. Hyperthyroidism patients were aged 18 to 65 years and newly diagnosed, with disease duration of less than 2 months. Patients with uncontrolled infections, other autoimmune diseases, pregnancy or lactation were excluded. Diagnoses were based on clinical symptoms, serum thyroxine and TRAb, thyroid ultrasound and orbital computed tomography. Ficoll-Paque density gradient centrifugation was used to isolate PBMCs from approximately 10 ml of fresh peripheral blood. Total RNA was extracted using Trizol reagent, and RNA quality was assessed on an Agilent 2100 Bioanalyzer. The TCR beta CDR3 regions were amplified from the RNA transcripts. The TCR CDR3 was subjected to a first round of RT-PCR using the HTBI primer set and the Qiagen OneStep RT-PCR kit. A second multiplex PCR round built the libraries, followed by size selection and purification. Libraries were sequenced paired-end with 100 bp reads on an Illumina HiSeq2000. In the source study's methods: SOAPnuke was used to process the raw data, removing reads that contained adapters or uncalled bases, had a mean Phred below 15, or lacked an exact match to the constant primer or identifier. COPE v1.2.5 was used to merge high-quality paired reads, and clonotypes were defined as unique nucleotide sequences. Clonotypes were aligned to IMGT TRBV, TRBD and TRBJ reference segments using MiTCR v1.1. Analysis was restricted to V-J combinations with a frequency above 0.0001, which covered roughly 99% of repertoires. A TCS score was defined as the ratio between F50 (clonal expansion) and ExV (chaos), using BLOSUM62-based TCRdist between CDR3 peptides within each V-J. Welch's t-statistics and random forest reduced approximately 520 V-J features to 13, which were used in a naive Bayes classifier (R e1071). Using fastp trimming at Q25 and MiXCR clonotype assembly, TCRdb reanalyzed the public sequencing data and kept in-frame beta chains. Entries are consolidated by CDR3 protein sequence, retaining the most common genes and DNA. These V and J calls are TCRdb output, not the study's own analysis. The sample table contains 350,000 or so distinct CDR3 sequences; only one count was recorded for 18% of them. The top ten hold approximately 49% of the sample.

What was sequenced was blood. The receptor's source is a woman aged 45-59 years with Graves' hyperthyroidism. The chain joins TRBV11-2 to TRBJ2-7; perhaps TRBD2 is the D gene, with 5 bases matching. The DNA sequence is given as TGTGCCAGCAGCTTAGTCGAGGGCGACGAGCAGTACTTC. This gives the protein CASSLVEGDEQYF.